This TCR beta chain is drawn from a study of spatial heterogeneity in lung cancer. Study information: Fewer alpha-chain than beta-chain sequences were consistently detected. Overall study results and limits: Expanded tumor TCRs that were ubiquitous appeared in blood more at resection than follow-up.

The sample holds many counts of this clonotype. No antigen is known for it. The sample's time point: sample taken at primary tumor resection. Tumor, nontumor lung or frozen PBMC supplied whole RNA that was sequenced unsorted. Patients with untreated early-stage non-small cell lung cancer, numbering some 72, were the donors. CDR1 is MNHEY, CDR2 SVGAGI, per germline. This CDR3 spans 19 amino acids. With V trimmed by 4 bases and J by 2 bases, 15 bases remained unmatched. Every molecule of TCR cDNA had its own unique molecular identifier. A single record per CDR3 protein comes from TCRdb applying MiXCR to the 5' RACE reads. The table includes about 75,000 distinct CDR3 sequences, roughly 15% detected once.

The specimen was PBMCs, collected at surgery. V is TRBV6-5 and J is TRBJ2-7, with TRBD2 matching 12 bases. The origin of this receptor is a male donor with early-stage non-small cell lung cancer. The DNA for the CDR3 is TGTGCCAGCAGTTTCGCGATCCCTGGACTAGCGGGACAAGCCTACGAGCAGTACTTC. It is translated as CASSFAIPGLAGQAYEQYF.